What follows describes a single TCR beta chain. The clone's antigen remains unknown. Base quality data are lacking; no much larger clone is found one base away. CDR1 and CDR2, looked up from the germline V gene (reference sequence), are MNHNY and SVGAGI. The CDR3 runs 15 residues from the cysteine to the phenylalanine. The kept DNA is CDR3 alone, 45 bases in frame from the first base. V and J are truncated by 7 bases and 3 bases respectively, leaving an intervening sequence of 13 bases. The source of the sample is a study of cytomegalovirus exposure and HLA in healthy donors (dated by TCRdb to 2016 to 2017). Describing the broader study: An earlier analysis of several hundred of the donors reported approximately 300 Gb of sequence data and approximately 110 million unique TCR beta sequences from about 180 million T cells. All discovery cohort repertoires had been generated using a single sequencing platform. Donor age, sex, ethnicity and CMV serostatus were compiled alongside the repertoire data. Rather than using new phenotypic data, the later analysis identified candidate immune exposures from TCR beta sequences and from how often those sequences occurred across donors. The study used immunosequencing to profile the T cell repertoires of 600 to 850 subjects and linked those repertoires to cytomegalovirus serostatus. Typing coverage differed by locus: A, B, C, DRB1 and DQB1 were typed in roughly 629-640 donors, DQA1 in roughly 510, DPA1 in some 610, and DPB1 in approximately 450. To study patterns of TCR occurrence, a later analysis re-analyzed previously published TCR beta repertoires from hundreds of donors and added high-resolution HLA genotyping. To predict cytomegalovirus infection status, the study brought together high-throughput TCR immunosequencing, statistical association of individual TCRs with disease status, and machine learning. A later genetic analysis took genome-wide SNP genotypes for about 65% of the 666 donors and used that subset as a discovery cohort. Along with the roughly 700-subject first cohort, a separate validation cohort of around 110 different subjects was used. Among the roughly 400 genotyped donors, around 81% belonged to the genetic ancestry cluster associated with self-reported Caucasian donors. About 280 gigabases of sequencing data and 78 million or so unique TCR sequences were included in an early release covering 550 to 800 HLA-typed donors. About five DR-DQ haplotypes were handled as single units for association and clustering because linkage in the cohort was strong. Across some 400 genotyped donors of the cohort, an average of about 240,000 unique TCR beta nucleotide sequences per donor were sequenced, and roughly 18% of those sequences were non-productive. The study aimed to test whether cataloging public T cell receptors could reveal signatures of past pathogen exposure. In an earlier analysis of 550 to 700 of the donors, high-throughput TCR beta sequencing was used to judge whether each TCR beta V gene segment behaved as functional or pseudogenic. HLA typing covered class I and class II loci at four-digit resolution. General findings and caveats noted by the study authors: In a later genetic analysis, fewer N-insertions in productive TCRs were reported among donors in an Asian-associated ancestry cluster than the 666-donor mean. Presence/absence analyses assumed roughly uniform sequencing depth across donors, an assumption that may not hold. Only TCR beta chains were sequenced in this cohort, and the absence of alpha or paired-chain data limited detectable features. Most CMV-associated TCR beta chains appeared to be HLA-restricted in a later analysis, and the HLA associations seemed to be driven largely by CMV exposure. HLA typing was unavailable for some donors at each locus, so association tests used only the typed subset. In a later analysis, several top co-occurrence clusters were reported to appear linked to parvovirus B19, influenza, CMV and Epstein-Barr virus. In the study, around 160 TCR beta chains were listed as associated with cytomegalovirus. Most TCR sequences were seen in very few donors, while some public TCRs were found in many individuals. Three of the identified cytomegalovirus-associated TCR beta chains were confirmed in vitro to be specific for cytomegalovirus antigens. A later analysis associated about 16,000 TCR beta sequences with specific HLA alleles at a false discovery rate of 0.05. When HLA alleles, especially DR and DQ, strongly co-occurred, attributing TCR associations to individual alleles was difficult. Compared with equally common non-associated chains, HLA-associated TCR beta chains in a later analysis were more clonally expanded and had lower generation probabilities. The only immune exposure information available for the cohort was CMV serostatus. Some IMGT-functional V segments, including TRBV6-2 and TRBV6-3, could not be distinguished by the 87-base-pair reads and were therefore excluded. The authors suggested that the approach could potentially be extended to other disease states and immunological phenotypes. Because counts were too low, 15 or so rarely observed V segments, including chromosome 9 orphons, were excluded from the earlier analysis of some 540 of the donors. Linkage disequilibrium might explain the correlated functional status among segregating V segments, but an unknown experimental factor could not be ruled out. In a later genetic analysis, a missense DCLRE1C variant was associated with V-gene and J-gene trimming of TCR beta chains, and the association was replicated in an independent cohort. Cytomegalovirus status was reported to be diagnosed by the classifier with high specificity and sensitivity in both the original and validation cohorts. A further reported finding was that TCR beta sequences accurately predicted the HLA-A and HLA-B alleles for most subjects in the first cohort. In an earlier analysis of approximately 590 of the donors, most TCR beta V segments appeared in productive rearrangements about 87% or about 30% of the time, broadly matching IMGT annotations. In a later analysis, the rate of TCR association differed among HLA loci, with DRB1 alleles having the most associated TCRs and HLA-C alleles having the fewest. A group of highly shared sequence variants was considered likely to be a technical artifact of the sequencing pipeline.

The cohort consisted of hundreds of healthy bone marrow donors. Cohort members were all nominally healthy when sampled, although unrecorded immune exposures were likely present. The donor was CMV seronegative and was included in the group of around 320 seronegative cohort members. A peripheral blood sample was provided by each donor, and peripheral blood mononuclear cells were used for TCR beta sequencing. The Qiagen DNeasy Blood Extraction Kit was used to extract genomic DNA from the blood cell samples. The protocol used for the library was the immunoSEQ multiplex PCR assay. A mixture of 60 forward primers for TCR Vbeta segments and 13 reverse primers for TCR Jbeta segments was used in the multiplex PCR. Amplification of the CDR3 region of rearranged TCR beta genes was performed with a multiplex PCR assay on genomic DNA. Amplified TCR beta libraries were sequenced as 87-base-pair reads on the Illumina HiSeq System. Turning to the authors' computational methods: In a later analysis, 77 million or so unique TCR beta chains were counted across the approximately 670 repertoires, and roughly 10 million of these chains were shared by at least two donors. Raw reads were error-corrected and collapsed into unique sequences by a nearest-neighbor algorithm in which closely related sequences were merged to remove PCR and sequencing errors. Alignment of CDR3 sequences to IMGT reference sequences was used to assign V, D and J gene segments. Each retained sequence needed at least a six-nucleotide match to both a V gene segment and a J gene segment. A rearrangement counted as productive if the CDR3 had no stop codons and remained in frame with V and J, and every other rearrangement counted as non-productive. Following IMGT convention, CDR3 was defined as the stretch from the second conserved V-encoded cysteine up to the conserved J-encoded phenylalanine. The earlier analysis of about 590 of the donors excluded sequences that lacked an unambiguous match to a single V gene segment. An earlier analysis of just under 600 of the donors called V segments functional above 56.7% productive rearrangements and segregating when the between-donor standard deviation exceeded 5%. A statistical classification framework was built for diagnosing cytomegalovirus status from the catalog of TCR beta chain sequences. In a later analysis, V and J genes were assigned by comparing TCR nucleotide sequences against IMGT/GENE-DB human TR gene sequences. Using the TCRdist pipeline, a later analysis assigned CDR3 sequences along with most-parsimonious VDJ recombination scenarios. In a later analysis, each TCR beta chain was defined by its CDR3 amino acid sequence together with its V-gene family, and reads without a unique V-gene family were excluded. In a later analysis, several hundred highly shared, low-generation-probability nucleotide sequences were removed to address suspected cross-contamination and a sequencing artifact. In a later analysis, a clonal expansion index for each public chain was calculated from normalized within-repertoire ranks of inferred template counts. In a later analysis, generation probabilities were computed with a VDJ recombination model fitted to out-of-frame rearrangements, and the resulting probabilities were checked against IGoR. A later analysis scored TCR-TCR, TCR-HLA and TCR-CMV co-occurrence with hypergeometric tests, applying a repertoire-size bias correction to TCR pairs. To estimate false discovery rates, a later analysis permuted the HLA or CMV assignments 20 times. In a later analysis, co-occurring TCRs were grouped using DBSCAN, and TCRdist sequence similarity was added for clustering within HLA-allele-positive subsets. For co-occurrence clustering, repertoires with fewer than 30,000 or more than 120,000 public chains were excluded, along with about five repertoires with anomalous nucleotide sharing. The clones in this table, taken by TCRdb from immuneACCESS, are in-frame only. Not every clone is retained; where verified, under half of the shortfall comes from an unresolved V gene, and the cause of the rest is unknown. The V and J calls and clone size were taken over from that table, and D and trimming were inferred from the DNA. This sample is represented by about 55,000 clones; roughly 77% of them were singletons. Around 2.4% of the sample lies in the top ten.

Material for sequencing was PBMCs. The sequence was collected from a female donor in good health and CMV-seronegative. This sequence uses TRBV6-6 and TRBJ1-6; TRBD1 might be the D gene, on 6 matching bases. The CDR3 corresponds to CASTKDRNYNSPLHF. The nucleotides read TGTGCCAGCACAAAAGACAGGAACTATAATTCACCCCTCCACTTT.